This T cell receptor (beta chain) comes out of a study of Ad26.COV2.S vaccination and SARS-CoV-2 variants. Regarding treatment: roughly 20 received Ad26.COV2.S at low or high dose, single or two shots; 5 received placebo; per-sample allocation not given. The samples date from day 63 after the first vaccine or placebo injection. Produced via immunoSEQ multiplex PCR; TCRdb's table is partial and in-frame only. The top ten clones hold roughly a tenth of a sample with hundreds of thousands of clones, 75% to 90% of them seen once. CDR1 MDHEN and CDR2 SYDVKM come from the germline V gene. The CDR3 has 15 residues. Trimming at V came to 5 bases and at J to 1 base, leaving 5 bases not matched to a gene. Study outcomes and limitations: Comparability of non-spike TCR breadth was observed across vaccine and placebo recipients. Participants in the vaccine arm had higher spike-specific TCR breadth; placebo recipients had lower.

Regarding this clone: Its antigen is not identified.

V is TRBV28 and J is TRBJ2-3; TRBD2 matches 8 bases. This clonotype originated in a person aged 18 to 65 who received the Ad26.COV2.S COVID-19 vaccine or a placebo. The sample consisted of peripheral blood, taken in a trial of Ad26.COV2.S vaccine versus placebo. CDR3 residues: CASSGAGGGTDTQYF. CDR3 DNA: TGTGCCAGCAGTGGGGCGGGGGGCGGCACAGATACGCAGTATTTT.